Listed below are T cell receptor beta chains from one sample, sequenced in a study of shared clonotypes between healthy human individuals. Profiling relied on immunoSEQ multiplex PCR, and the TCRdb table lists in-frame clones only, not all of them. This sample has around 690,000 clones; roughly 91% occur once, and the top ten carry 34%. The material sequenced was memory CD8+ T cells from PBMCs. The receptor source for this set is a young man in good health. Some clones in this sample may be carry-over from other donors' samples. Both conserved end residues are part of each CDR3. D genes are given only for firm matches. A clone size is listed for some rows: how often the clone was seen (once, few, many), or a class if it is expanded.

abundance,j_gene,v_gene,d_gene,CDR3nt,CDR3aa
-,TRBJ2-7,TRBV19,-,TGTGCCAGCCAACACCCGTCGGAGCAGTACTTC,CASQHPSEQYF
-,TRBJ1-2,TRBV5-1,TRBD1,TGCGCCAGCAGCTTGGCAGGGACAGGGCTAGAAGACTATGGCTACACCTTC,CASSLAGTGLEDYGYTF
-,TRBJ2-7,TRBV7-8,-,TGTGCCAGCAGCTTGACTACGCGCGAGCAGTACTTC,CASSLTTREQYF
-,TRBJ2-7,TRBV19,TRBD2,TGTGCCAGTAGTATGGGACTAGGGTACTACGAGCAGTACTTC,CASSMGLGYYEQYF
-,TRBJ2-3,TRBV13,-,TGTGCCAGCAGCTTTACGACAGGAGGGGATACGCAGTATTTT,CASSFTTGGDTQYF
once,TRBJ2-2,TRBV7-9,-,TGTGCCAGCAGCTTAGCGCTCCGGGAGAGCACCGGGGAGCTGTTTTTT,CASSLALRESTGELFF
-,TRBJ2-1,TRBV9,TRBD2,TGTGCCAGCAGCGCAACGATAGGGACTAGCGGGATTAATGAGCAGTTCTTC,CASSATIGTSGINEQFF
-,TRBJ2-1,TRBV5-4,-,TGTGCCAGCAGTCAGTCAGGAGAGCCCTACAATGAGCAGTTCTTC,CASSQSGEPYNEQFF
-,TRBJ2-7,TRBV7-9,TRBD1,TGTGCCAGCAGCACGGCCCTGGACAGGGGACCCTACGAGCAGTACTTC,CASSTALDRGPYEQYF
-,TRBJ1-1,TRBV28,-,TGTGCCAGCAGACCCGGGACACTCATGAACACTGAAGCTTTCTTT,CASRPGTLMNTEAFF
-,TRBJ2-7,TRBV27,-,TGTGCCAGCAGTCCCGGGACAGGGGCGACTAGCGGGAACGGGCAGTACTTC,CASSPGTGATSGNGQYF
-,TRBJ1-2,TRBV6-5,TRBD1,TGTGCCAGCAGTTACTGGGGGACAGGGAACGGCTACACCTTC,CASSYWGTGNGYTF
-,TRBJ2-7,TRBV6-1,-,TGTGCCAGCACGGTAGAATCCTACGAGCAGTACTTC,CASTVESYEQYF
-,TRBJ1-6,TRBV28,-,TGTGCCAGCAGTTTAGGTGGGAGACTCCACTTT,CASSLGGRLHF
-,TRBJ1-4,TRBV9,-,TGTGCCAGCAGTCCCTTCGAGAGGGGCGATGAAAAACTGTTTTTT,CASSPFERGDEKLFF
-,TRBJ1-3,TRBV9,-,TGTGCCAGCAGCGTAGATGGGGGGACCTCTGGAAACACCATATATTTT,CASSVDGGTSGNTIYF